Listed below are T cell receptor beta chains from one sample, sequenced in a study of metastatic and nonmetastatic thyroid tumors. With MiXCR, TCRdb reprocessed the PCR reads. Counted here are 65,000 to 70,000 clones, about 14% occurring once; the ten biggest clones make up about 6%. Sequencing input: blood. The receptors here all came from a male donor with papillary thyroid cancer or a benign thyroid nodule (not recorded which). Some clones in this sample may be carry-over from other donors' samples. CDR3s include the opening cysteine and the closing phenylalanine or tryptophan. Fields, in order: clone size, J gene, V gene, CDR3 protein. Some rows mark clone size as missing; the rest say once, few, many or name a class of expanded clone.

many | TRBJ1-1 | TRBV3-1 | CASSQGTGMNTEAFF
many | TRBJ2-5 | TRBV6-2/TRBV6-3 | CASSYTLRKETQYF
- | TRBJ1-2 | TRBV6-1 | CASSDQGGAYGYTF
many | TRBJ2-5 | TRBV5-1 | CASSFGTSPGETQYF
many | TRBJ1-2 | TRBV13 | CASSLRRRVYGYTF
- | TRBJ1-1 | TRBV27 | CASSLSGMNTEAFF
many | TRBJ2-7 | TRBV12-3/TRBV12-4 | CASSFVGTGGEQYF
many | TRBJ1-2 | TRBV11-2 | CASSPREGDYGYTF
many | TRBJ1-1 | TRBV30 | CAWSGVGAEAFF
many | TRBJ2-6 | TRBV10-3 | CAISDPGQAGGANVLTF
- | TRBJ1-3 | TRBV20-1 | CSARVVRDKRTIYF
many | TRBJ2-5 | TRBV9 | CASSVVAGRGETQYF
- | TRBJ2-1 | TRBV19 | CASSPEDLTYNEQFF
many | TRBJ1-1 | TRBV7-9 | CASSTRDLVEAFF
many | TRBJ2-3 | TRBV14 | CASSQDERTSGSNRADTQYF
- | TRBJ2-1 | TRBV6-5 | CASSYTAVTGGNEQFF
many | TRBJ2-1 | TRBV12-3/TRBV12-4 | CASTRYDGEQFF
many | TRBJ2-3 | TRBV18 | CASSPPWTLDPWGTDTQYF
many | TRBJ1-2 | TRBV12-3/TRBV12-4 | CASNPGGGYGYTF
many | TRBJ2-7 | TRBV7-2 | CASTRGGRVDEQYF
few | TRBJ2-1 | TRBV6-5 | CASISGRFLYNEQFF
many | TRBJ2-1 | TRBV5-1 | CASSLERRPDSSYNEQFF
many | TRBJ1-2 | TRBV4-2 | CASSQSNYGYTF
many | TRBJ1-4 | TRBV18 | CASSTRQGATNEKLFF